This TCR beta chain was sequenced in a study of blood T cell repertoires in COVID-19. Whole-study context: The analysed material was cDNA or gDNA that came from T cells, B-cell-depleted T cells, or PBMCs.

Participants, about 18 to 90 years old, spanned about 26 US areas. Two negative PCRs, clearance, or symptom resolution were required of recovered Cohort 3 donors. As originally analysed: Reference gene primer amplification gave nucleated cell count estimates. Repertoires were generated with immunoSEQ multiplex PCR, while TCRdb's copy carries only in-frame clones and drops some. From that table come the V and J calls and clone size; the DNA was used to work out D and trimming. The table has 110,000 to 150,000 clones, just under 85% seen once; the top ten hold about 9.2%. Germline V CDR1 and CDR2: KGHSH, LQKENI. This CDR3 spans 16 amino acids. J lost 2 bases, V lost 2 bases, and 8 bases had no gene match.

The clonotype comes from a man aged 50 to 59 who had recovered from COVID-19. The sequencing input was PBMCs or T cells enriched from blood (not recorded which). The chain employs TRBV18 and TRBJ1-1; 7 bases map to TRBD1. Written as DNA, the CDR3 is TGTGCCAGCTCACCAGGTCGGCAGGGGGTAAACACTGAAGCTTTCTTT. Translation: CASSPGRQGVNTEAFF.